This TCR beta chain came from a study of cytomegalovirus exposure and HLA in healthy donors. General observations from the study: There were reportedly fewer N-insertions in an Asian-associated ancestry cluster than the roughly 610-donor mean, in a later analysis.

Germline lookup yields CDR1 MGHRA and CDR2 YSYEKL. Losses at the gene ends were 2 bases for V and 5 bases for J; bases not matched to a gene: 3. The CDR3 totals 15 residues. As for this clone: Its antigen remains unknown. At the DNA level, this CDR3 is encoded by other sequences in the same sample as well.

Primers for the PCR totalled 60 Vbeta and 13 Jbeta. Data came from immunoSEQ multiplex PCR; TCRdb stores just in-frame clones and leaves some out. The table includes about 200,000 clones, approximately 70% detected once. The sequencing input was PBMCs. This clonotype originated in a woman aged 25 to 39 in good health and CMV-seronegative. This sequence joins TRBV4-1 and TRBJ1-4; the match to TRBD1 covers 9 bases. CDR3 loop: CASSQHGTGNEKLFF. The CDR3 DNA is TGCGCCAGCAGCCAACATGGGACAGGGAATGAAAAACTGTTTTTT.